This note documents a single TCR beta chain sequence. The antigen is not known. The RNA, about 0.45 to 1 ug, was put through reverse transcription using random hexamers. In TCRdb, the immunoSEQ multiplex PCR reads were re-called with MiXCR into one record per CDR3 protein. The top ten hold about 0.5% of the sample, which has approximately 80,000 distinct CDR3 sequences, approximately 94% seen once. The data are from a study of CD8 T cells in Susac syndrome. Trimming cost V 5 bases and J 7 bases, with 27 bases left between them. The germline CDR1 and CDR2 sequences are SEHNR and FQNEAQ (reference sequence). The CDR3 length is 18 residues. Study-wide results and caveats: The study identified roughly seventeen and five Susac-specific public clones in total CD8+ and CD8+ TEMRA repertoires.

The chain employs TRBV7-9 and TRBJ2-1; tentatively, D is TRBD2 (6 bases). The source is a human donor with Susac syndrome. Sequenced: CD8+ T cells from PBMCs. In nucleotides, the CDR3 is TGTGCCAGCAGCCCTAGTGGTAGCGGAGGAGGGATTGGTAATGAGCAGTTCTTC. Its protein is CASSPSGSGGGIGNEQFF.